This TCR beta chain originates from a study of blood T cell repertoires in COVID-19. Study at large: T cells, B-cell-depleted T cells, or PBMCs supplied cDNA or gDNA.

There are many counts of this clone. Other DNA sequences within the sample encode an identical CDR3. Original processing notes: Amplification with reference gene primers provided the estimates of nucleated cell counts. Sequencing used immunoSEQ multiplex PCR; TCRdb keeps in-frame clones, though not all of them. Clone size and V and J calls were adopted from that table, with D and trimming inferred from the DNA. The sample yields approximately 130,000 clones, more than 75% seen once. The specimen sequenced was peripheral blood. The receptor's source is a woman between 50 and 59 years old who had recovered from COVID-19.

The CDR3 is CASSIQQGAEAFF. CDR3 nucleotide sequence: TGTGCCAGTAGTATTCAACAGGGCGCTGAAGCTTTCTTT. This sequence joins TRBV19 and TRBJ1-1, with D maybe TRBD1 (6 bases). The CDR3 is made up of 13 amino acids. Trimming cost V 3 bases and J 6 bases, with 11 bases left between them. The germline gives CDR1 LNHDA, CDR2 SQIVND (reference sequence).